This T cell receptor beta chain was observed in a study of cytomegalovirus exposure and HLA in healthy donors. The PCR had 60 Vbeta and 13 Jbeta primers. Sequencing was performed with immunoSEQ multiplex PCR; in TCRdb, only in-frame clones are kept and a portion is missing. The sample shows 99,000 or so clones, about four fifths of them seen only once. V shed 5 bases, J shed 5 bases, and the junction held 5 bases outside the gene matches. CDR3 length equals 13 residues. From germline, CDR1 is SGHTA and CDR2 FQGNSA. The source is a man aged 25-45 years in good health and CMV-seronegative. The V call is TRBV7-2, the J call TRBJ2-5; 7 positions agree with TRBD2. Sample: PBMCs. The CDR3 sequence is CASSVTSRETQYF. The DNA for the CDR3 is TGTGCCAGCAGCGTGACTAGCCGGGAGACCCAGTACTTC.